What follows are 28 T cell receptor beta chains derived from one specimen sequenced in a study of T-cell reconstitution after alpha-beta-depleted transplantation in children. The authors prepared the TCRbeta library with unique molecular identifiers. TCRdb analysed the PCR reads with MiXCR anew, one entry per CDR3 protein. The table includes approximately 340,000 distinct CDR3 sequences, over 9% detected once. This specimen was PBMCs from the stem cell graft donor, taken from the stem cell graft. The receptors originated from a human donor who donated a stem cell graft to a child with acute lymphoblastic leukemia.

This clonotype has only a few counts. CDR3 loop: CASSRLTSGRVSPYNEQFF. The CDR3 DNA sequence: TGTGCCAGCAGCCGCCTAACTAGCGGGAGGGTAAGCCCCTACAATGAGCAGTTCTTC. The chain couples TRBV11-1 to TRBJ2-1; 13 bases are shared with TRBD2. The CDR3 is made up of 19 amino acids. V dropped 5 bases and J dropped 2; count of bases not matched to a gene: 12. Germline-derived CDR1 and CDR2 are SGHAT and FQDESV (reference sequence).

This clonotype was picked up a small number of times. This chain connects TRBV20-1 to TRBJ2-7; D not resolved. Germline CDR1 DFQATT, CDR2 SNEGSKA (reference sequence). The V end was cut by 6 bases, the J end by 2 bases, with 17 bases between. CDR3 length: 14 residues. The CDR3 nucleotides are TGCAGTGCCCACCTATTCGGGTCCCCCTACGAGCAGTACTTC. It specifies CSAHLFGSPYEQYF.

This clonotype was picked up a small number of times. This chain uses TRBV4-2 with TRBJ2-1; 7 nucleotides line up with TRBD1. CDR1 is LGHNA, CDR2 YNFKEQ, per germline. This CDR3 contains 17 residues. V shed 2 bases, J shed 6 bases, and the junction held 13 bases outside the gene matches. CDR3 region: CASSQPDGQAQGNEQFF. The DNA for the CDR3 is TGTGCCAGCAGCCAACCCGACGGACAGGCACAAGGCAATGAGCAGTTCTTC.

This clonotype has at least ten counts. The gene calls are TRBV7-6 and TRBJ1-5; TRBD1 might be the D (6 bases). Trimming removed 1 base at V and 4 bases at J, with 11 bases between. The CDR3 is made up of 15 amino acids. CDR1 SGHVS and CDR2 FNYEAQ come from the germline V gene. The CDR3 protein is CASSLGGGGNQPQHF. The CDR3 bases are TGTGCCAGCAGCTTAGGTGGGGGCGGAAATCAGCCCCAGCATTTT.

This clonotype was counted a few times. The chain couples TRBV7-2 to TRBJ2-5; no reliable D call. CDR1 is SGHTA and CDR2 is FQGNSA in the germline V gene. The CDR3 contains 13 residues. Trimming stripped 2 bases from V and 5 bases from J, with 9 bases between. The CDR3 coding sequence is TGTGCCAGCAGCTTAATCAAGCTGGAGACCCAGTACTTC. Translated: CASSLIKLETQYF.

This clonotype appeared a few times. This rearrangement joins TRBV7-8 to TRBJ1-5; D is ambiguous. V lost 4 bases to trimming and J lost 5 bases, with 12 bases between them. Per the germline V gene, CDR1 is SGHVS and CDR2 is FQNEAQ. The CDR3 is 14 amino acids. The CDR3 loop is CASSSGILDQPQHF. CDR3 nucleotide sequence: TGTGCCAGCAGCTCCGGGATTCTGGATCAGCCCCAGCATTTT.

This clonotype has only a few counts. The chain is built from TRBV5-1 and TRBJ1-1; 10 bases line up with TRBD1. The CDR3 contains 16 residues. CDR1 and CDR2 (germline): SGHRS, YFSETQ. Germline trimming cut 4 bases from V and 5 bases from J; bases unmatched to any gene: 11. The CDR3 sequence: CASSPWTGGVGTEAFF. The DNA of the CDR3 is TGCGCCAGCAGCCCATGGACAGGGGGAGTAGGGACTGAAGCTTTCTTT.

The chain combines TRBV12-3 or TRBV12-4 with TRBJ2-1; D could derive from TRBD1 or TRBD2 (6 bases each). Trimming cost V 7 bases and J 8 bases, with 21 bases left between them. CDR3 size: 15 residues. The CDR3 coding sequence is TGTGCCAGCAACCCTGTAGGGGGGACGGCCCATGAGCAGTTCTTC. Protein product: CASNPVGGTAHEQFF.

V is TRBV5-1 and J is TRBJ1-1; no clear D gene. Germline values: CDR1 SGHRS, CDR2 YFSETQ. Trimming removed 0 bases from V and 0 bases from J, with 9 bases in between. The CDR3 spans 15 residues. The CDR3 nucleotides are TGCGCCAGCAGCTTGGATTCAGCCATGAACACTGAAGCTTTCTTT. It translates to CASSLDSAMNTEAFF.

The genes are TRBV20-1 and TRBJ2-1, with D hard to call. Trimming took 2 bases from V and 2 from J, leaving 7 bases between them. The CDR3 is made up of 13 amino acids. CDR1 is DFQATT and CDR2 is SNEGSKA in the germline V gene (reference sequence). For the CDR3, the DNA is TGCAGTGCTAGACAGTTCACCTACAATGAGCAGTTCTTC. Amino acid sequence: CSARQFTYNEQFF.

The rearrangement links TRBV29-1 to TRBJ2-3, with a weak D call TRBD2 (6 bases). V shed 7 bases and J shed 4 bases, with 15 bases lying between them. The CDR3 length is 13 residues. The germline V gene encodes CDR1 SQVTM and CDR2 ANQGSEA. As DNA, the CDR3 is TGCAGCGGTGACGTCGGGGGATCAGATACGCAGTATTTT. Translating it yields CSGDVGGSDTQYF.

J is TRBJ2-1 and V is TRBV7-2, with TRBD1 as a possible D gene (6 bases). The V end lost 0 bases, the J end lost 4 bases, and 10 bases lay between the germline ends. The CDR3 extends over 15 amino acids. The germline V gene has CDR1 SGHTA and CDR2 FQGNSA. The DNA for the CDR3 is TGTGCCAGCAGCTTAGCACGGACAGCATACAATGAGCAGTTCTTC. It specifies CASSLARTAYNEQFF.

This chain uses TRBV29-1 with TRBJ1-6; no reliable D call. V was cut by 4 bases and J by 5 bases, with 9 bases left in between. There are 13 residues in the CDR3. Germline values: CDR1 SQVTM, CDR2 ANQGSEA. As DNA, the CDR3 is TGCAGCGTTGCTGTCAGCAATAATTCACCCCTCCACTTT. Amino acids: CSVAVSNNSPLHF. Full variable domain (outside the CDR3, taken from reference TRBV29-1 and TRBJ1-6): SAVISQKPSRDICQRGTSLTIQCQVDSQVTMMFWYRQQPGQSLTLIATANQGSEATYESGFVIDKFPISRPNLTFSTLTVSNMSPEDSSIYLCSVAVSNNSPLHFGNGTRLTVT.

This clonotype was observed a handful of times. This chain connects TRBV24-1 to TRBJ2-5, with 8 bases aligning to TRBD2. Germline-derived CDR1 and CDR2 are KGHDR and SFDVKD. The CDR3 contains 18 residues. Trimming took 5 bases from V and 3 from J; bases not matched to a gene: 16. The CDR3: CATSGLGGAGDLEETQYF. The CDR3 DNA is TGTGCCACCAGTGGTTTAGGAGGAGCGGGAGATCTTGAAGAGACCCAGTACTTC.

This clonotype showed up just a few times. The chain carries TRBV11-2 and TRBJ1-5, with D possibly matching TRBD1 (5 bases). CDR3 size: 14 residues. V shed 3 bases and J shed 6 bases, with 12 bases lying between them. Germline CDR1 is SGHAT and CDR2 is FQNNGV. The CDR3 protein is CASSLDPGGQPQHF. CDR3 coding DNA: TGTGCCAGCAGCTTGGACCCGGGGGGTCAGCCCCAGCATTTT.

In its sample, this clonotype was seen a few times. The chain links TRBV5-1 to TRBJ2-3, with D maybe TRBD2 (6 bases). V was cut by 1 base and J by 6 bases, with 15 bases left in between. CDR3 length: 15 amino acids. Germline CDR1 and CDR2: SGHRS and YFSETQ. This CDR3 reads CASSLRTGARDTQYF. The CDR3 bases are TGCGCCAGCAGCTTGAGAACGGGAGCGAGGGATACGCAGTATTTT.

The sample holds a few counts of this clonotype. The V gene is TRBV4-1, the J gene TRBJ2-7; D is perhaps TRBD2 (6 bases). This CDR3 comprises 11 residues. The V end lost 8 bases, the J end lost 8 bases, and 13 bases lay between the germline ends. Germline CDR1 is MGHRA and CDR2 is YSYEKL. The CDR3 nucleotides read TGCGCCAGCCCCCCGGAGGGGAAGCAGTACTTC. This gives the protein CASPPEGKQYF.

In its sample, this clonotype was seen a few times. This chain's CDR3 is CASSLAQGYGYTF. In DNA, the CDR3 is TGTGCCAGCAGCTTAGCACAGGGCTATGGCTACACCTTC. This rearrangement joins TRBV7-2 to TRBJ1-2, with D possibly being TRBD1 (6 bases). Trimming removed 0 bases at V and 4 bases at J, with 6 bases between. Looked up from germline, CDR1 is SGHTA and CDR2 is FQGNSA. This CDR3 is built from 13 residues. The full variable domain, completed using reference TRBV7-2 and TRBJ1-2, is GAGVSQSPSNKVTEKGKDVELRCDPISGHTALYWYRQSLGQGLEFLIYFQGNSAPDKSGLPSDRFSAERTGGSVSTLTIQRTQQEDSAVYLCASSLAQGYGYTFGSGTRLTVV.

This sequence joins TRBV6-2 or TRBV6-3 and TRBJ2-1; 9 bases fit TRBD1. The CDR3 totals 21 residues. The ends lost 7 bases at V and 5 bases at J; junction bases unmatched: 27. Looked up from germline, CDR1 is MNHEY and CDR2 is SVGEGT. For the CDR3, the DNA is TGTGCCAGCAATCGAGGGGACAGGGTCGGGGGTGCGGGGAGCCCGCACAATGAGCAGTTCTTC. Amino acid sequence: CASNRGDRVGGAGSPHNEQFF.

This chain uses TRBV19 with TRBJ2-7, with D maybe TRBD2 (6 bases). Trimming removed 4 bases at V and 6 bases at J, with 16 bases between. The CDR3 has 14 residues. CDR1 is LNHDA, CDR2 SQIVND, per germline (reference sequence). DNA for the CDR3: TGTGCCAGTAGTAACCGGGCCGGGGGAGGCGAGCAGTACTTC. As protein: CASSNRAGGGEQYF. Looking up the rest from reference TRBV19 and TRBJ2-7 gives the full variable domain: DGGITQSPKYLFRKEGQNVTLSCEQNLNHDAMYWYRQDPGQGLRLIYYSQIVNDFQKGDIAEGYSVSREKKESFPLTVTSAQKNPTAFYLCASSNRAGGGEQYFGPGTRLTVT.

This clonotype was recorded many times. The chain joins TRBV6-5 to TRBJ2-7, with 7 bases aligning to TRBD1. Germline CDR1 and CDR2: MNHEY and SVGAGI. After removal of 5 bases from V and 1 base from J, the junction contained 8 bases not matched to a gene. This CDR3 comprises 15 residues. CDR3 sequence (DNA): TGTGCCAGCAGTCGGGACAGAGTTCCGTCCTACGAGCAGTACTTC. As protein: CASSRDRVPSYEQYF.

This clonotype was seen only a few times. This chain joins TRBV15 and TRBJ1-4, with unresolved D. CDR1 and CDR2 (germline): LNHNV, YYDKDF (reference sequence). Trimming shortened V by 0 bases and J by 3 bases, and 11 bases separated the two germline ends. The CDR3 consists of 16 residues. CDR3 sequence (DNA): TGTGCCACCAGCAGAGACCCCGGGGAGGCTAATGAAAAACTGTTTTTT. This codes for CATSRDPGEANEKLFF.

V gene TRBV7-9 combines with J gene TRBJ2-2; TRBD1 might be the D (5 bases). Deletions cut 1 base from V and 7 bases from J, with 10 bases between. Germline CDR1 reads SEHNR; CDR2 reads FQNEAQ (reference sequence). The CDR3 covers 14 residues. CDR3 sequence reads: CASSLEQASGELFF. The CDR3 DNA is TGTGCCAGCAGCTTAGAACAGGCCAGCGGGGAGCTGTTTTTT.

In this sample, this clonotype turned up once. J is TRBJ2-7 and V is TRBV12-3 or TRBV12-4; D gene unclear. V shed 3 bases and J shed 2 bases, with 17 bases lying between them. The CDR3 spans 16 residues. The CDR3 is CASSFGLRPSPYEQYF. The CDR3, as DNA: TGTGCCAGCAGTTTCGGTTTAAGGCCTAGTCCCTACGAGCAGTACTTC.

Only a few counts were recorded for this clonotype. The gene calls are TRBV28 and TRBJ2-1; D unclear. Per the germline V gene, CDR1 is MDHEN and CDR2 is SYDVKM. Trimming removed 8 bases at V and 10 bases at J, with 15 bases between. This CDR3 spans 12 amino acids. For the CDR3, the DNA is TGTGCCAGCTCACCAAAGGGATTCGAGCAGTTCTTC. Its translation: CASSPKGFEQFF. The whole variable domain, remainder taken from reference TRBV28 and TRBJ2-1, is DVKVTQSSRYLVKRTGEKVFLECVQDMDHENMFWYRQDPGLGLRLIYFSYDVKMKEKGDIPEGYSVSREKKERFSLILESASTNQTSMYLCASSPKGFEQFFGPGTRLTVL.

The V call is TRBV29-1, the J call TRBJ2-6; 10 nucleotides line up with TRBD1. V shed 7 bases and J 3 bases; nucleotides not matched to a gene: 6. Germline V gives CDR1 SQVTM, CDR2 ANQGSEA. CDR3 size: 15 residues. The CDR3 loop reads CSASTGGFGANVLTF. The CDR3 DNA is TGCAGCGCCTCGACAGGGGGCTTTGGGGCCAACGTCCTGACTTTC.

This clonotype was recorded a few times. The gene calls are TRBV2 and TRBJ2-1, with TRBD2 matching over 10 bases. This CDR3 comprises 18 residues. Trimming removed 5 bases from V and 2 bases from J; junction bases left unmatched: 12. Per the germline V gene, CDR1 is SNHLY and CDR2 is FYNNEI. The CDR3 sequence is CASSPGLAMLSPYNEQFF. In nucleotides, the CDR3 is TGTGCCAGCAGTCCGGGACTAGCGATGCTTAGCCCCTACAATGAGCAGTTCTTC.

In this sample, this clonotype turned up a few times. The rearrangement joins TRBV20-1 to TRBJ2-3; 7 nucleotides agree with TRBD1. The germline V gene encodes CDR1 DFQATT and CDR2 SNEGSKA (reference sequence). J lost 1 base, V lost 7 bases, and 8 bases had no gene match. The CDR3 is 14 residues long. The chain's CDR3 is CSVQTGQGTDTQYF. CDR3 bases: TGCAGTGTACAGACAGGGCAGGGCACAGATACGCAGTATTTT.